The rows below give T cell receptor beta chains drawn from one sample of a study of blood T cell repertoires in COVID-19. Using immunoSEQ multiplex PCR, the repertoire was profiled, and TCRdb retains in-frame clones only, with some absent. The data show under 350,000 clones, with under 95% seen just once and roughly 2.6% held by the top ten. Sequenced sample: PBMCs or T cells enriched from blood (not recorded which). The origin of the receptors is a man between 60 and 75 years old who had recovered from COVID-19. Both conserved end residues are part of each CDR3. D genes are given only for firm matches. Expanded clones are given a class, and other clones once, few, many or no size at all.

TRBJ1-4,TRBD1,TRBV5-1,-,CASSLAPQGANEKLFF,TGCGCCAGCAGCTTGGCCCCACAGGGGGCAAACGAAAAACTGTTTTTT
TRBJ2-3,TRBD1,TRBV7-8,-,CASSPIPGTAYSRDTQYF,TGTGCCAGCAGTCCAATTCCCGGGACAGCCTATTCAAGGGATACGCAGTATTTT
TRBJ2-3,TRBD2,TRBV27,-,CATRTRGFSTDTQYF,TGTGCCACTCGGACTAGGGGATTTAGCACAGATACGCAGTATTTT
TRBJ1-1,-,TRBV5-4,-,CASSSSGWAGTEAFF,TGTGCCAGCAGCTCCTCTGGCTGGGCGGGAACTGAAGCTTTCTTT
TRBJ2-7,TRBD2,TRBV5-4,-,CASSSGLVYEQYF,TGTGCCAGCAGCTCAGGACTAGTTTACGAGCAGTACTTC
TRBJ2-1,TRBD2,TRBV13,-,CASSSTGGEAPLSSYNEQFF,TGTGCCAGCAGCTCCACCGGGGGGGAGGCCCCCTTGAGCTCCTACAATGAGCAGTTCTTC
TRBJ2-1,-,TRBV27,once,CASSVRSYNEQFF,TGTGCCAGCAGTGTAAGGAGCTACAATGAGCAGTTCTTC
TRBJ2-2,-,TRBV11-3,once,CASSLGSRNTFNTGELFF,TGTGCCAGCAGCTTAGGATCTCGAAATACTTTTAACACCGGGGAGCTGTTTTTT
TRBJ1-3,-,TRBV6-5,-,CASSRGTGNTIYF,TGTGCCAGCAGTCGGGGGACTGGAAACACCATATATTTT
TRBJ1-2,-,TRBV7-9,-,CAGDTGTNYGYTF,TGTGCCGGGGACACCGGGACAAACTATGGCTACACCTTC
TRBJ1-2,-,TRBV9,once,CASSEPGGYTF,TGTGCCAGCAGCGAGCCGGGTGGCTACACCTTC
TRBJ2-5,TRBD1,TRBV19,-,CASRPFPRTGEETQYF,TGTGCCAGTAGACCATTCCCACGGACAGGCGAAGAGACCCAGTACTTC
TRBJ1-5,-,TRBV3-1/TRBV3-2,-,CASSQDLGGGRPQHF,TGTGCCAGCAGCCAAGACCTGGGGGGTGGAAGGCCCCAGCATTTT
TRBJ2-7,-,TRBV20-1,-,CSAIDSYEQYF,TGCAGTGCCATCGACAGCTACGAGCAGTACTTC
TRBJ1-2,TRBD1,TRBV19,-,CASRTGQVDYGYTF,TGTGCCAGTAGAACGGGACAGGTTGACTATGGCTACACCTTC
TRBJ2-2,-,TRBV7-3,few,CASSSTVTGELFF,TGTGCCAGCAGCTCCACGGTCACCGGGGAGCTGTTTTTT
TRBJ2-3,TRBD1,TRBV5-1,-,CASSLGTGGPRGTDTQYF,TGCGCCAGCAGCCTAGGGACAGGGGGCCCCCGAGGGACAGATACGCAGTATTTT
TRBJ2-1,-,TRBV27,-,CASSSQPWSGNEQFF,TGTGCCAGCAGTTCCCAGCCTTGGAGCGGCAATGAGCAGTTCTTC
TRBJ1-2,-,TRBV12-3/TRBV12-4,-,CASSLLLGYGYTF,TGTGCCAGCAGTTTATTGCTAGGCTATGGCTACACCTTC
TRBJ1-5,-,TRBV7-9,-,CASRVGDQPQHF,TGTGCCAGCAGAGTAGGGGATCAGCCCCAGCATTTT
TRBJ1-5,TRBD1,TRBV4-3,-,CASSLDRGQPQHF,TGCGCCAGCAGCCTAGACAGGGGCCAGCCCCAGCATTTT
TRBJ1-1,-,TRBV27,-,CASSSRVGTEAFF,TGTGCCAGCAGTTCGAGGGTAGGCACTGAAGCTTTCTTT
TRBJ1-6,-,TRBV9,-,CASSVGGGRDNSPLHF,TGTGCCAGCAGCGTGGGCGGGGGTCGGGATAATTCACCCCTCCACTTT
TRBJ2-7,-,TRBV6-5,-,CASNPGGALYEQYF,TGTGCCAGCAACCCTGGGGGGGCTTTATACGAGCAGTACTTC
TRBJ2-3,TRBD2,TRBV4-1,-,CASSQEYGRGADTQYF,TGCGCCAGCAGCCAAGAATACGGGAGGGGGGCAGATACGCAGTATTTT
TRBJ1-5,TRBD1,TRBV2,-,CASRRDSSGQPQHF,TGTGCCAGCAGACGGGACAGTTCCGGGCAGCCCCAGCATTTT
TRBJ2-2,TRBD1,TRBV27,-,CASRGRTGGGTGELFF,TGTGCCAGCAGAGGTCGGACAGGGGGCGGCACCGGGGAGCTGTTTTTT
TRBJ1-6,-,TRBV30,once,CAWSLGQGYSPLHF,TGTGCCTGGAGTTTGGGGCAGGGGTATTCACCCCTCCACTTT
TRBJ1-4,-,TRBV7-8,-,CASSLEATSNEKLFF,TGTGCCAGCAGCTTAGAGGCGACAAGTAATGAAAAACTGTTTTTT
TRBJ2-5,-,TRBV11-1,-,CASSFQGAQETQYF,TGTGCCAGCAGCTTCCAGGGTGCTCAAGAGACCCAGTACTTC
TRBJ1-1,TRBD1,TRBV19,-,CASRRTGMNTEAFF,TGTGCCAGTAGACGGACAGGGATGAACACTGAAGCTTTCTTT
TRBJ1-2,TRBD1,TRBV18,once,CASSPVGTGYGYTF,TGTGCCAGCTCACCAGTTGGGACAGGGTATGGCTACACCTTC
TRBJ1-6,-,TRBV13,-,CASRYRQYSNSPLHF,TGTGCCAGCAGATATAGACAGTATTCTAATTCACCCCTCCACTTT
TRBJ2-1,TRBD1,TRBV29-1,-,CSVERDRANEQFF,TGCAGCGTTGAAAGGGACAGGGCAAATGAGCAGTTCTTC
TRBJ1-2,TRBD1,TRBV5-6,-,CASNLGGAGYTF,TGTGCCAGCAACCTAGGGGGCGCCGGCTACACCTTC
TRBJ1-1,-,TRBV13,-,CASVSPPGQKNTEAFF,TGTGCCAGCGTCAGTCCCCCGGGACAAAAGAACACTGAAGCTTTCTTT
TRBJ2-1,-,TRBV19,-,CASSSRLGASLLGNEQFF,TGTGCCAGTAGTAGTCGACTGGGGGCTAGCCTCTTGGGCAATGAGCAGTTCTTC
TRBJ2-3,-,TRBV5-8,-,CASSLKFQEVTDTQYF,TGTGCCAGCAGCTTGAAATTCCAGGAAGTCACAGATACGCAGTATTTT
TRBJ2-3,TRBD2,TRBV19,-,CASSASGGPTDTQYF,TGTGCCAGTAGCGCTAGCGGGGGACCCACAGATACGCAGTATTTT
TRBJ2-2,TRBD1,TRBV15,-,CATSRTGTTGELFF,TGTGCCACCAGCCGGACAGGGACCACCGGGGAGCTGTTTTTT
TRBJ2-7,-,TRBV3-1/TRBV3-2,-,CASSRTRDSREYF,TGTGCCAGCAGCCGTACCCGGGACTCTAGGGAGTACTTC
TRBJ2-2,TRBD2,TRBV27,few,CASSLRTSGGIGELFF,TGTGCCAGCAGTTTACGGACTAGCGGGGGGATCGGGGAGCTGTTTTTT
TRBJ2-5,TRBD1,TRBV5-5,-,CASSFLLQGTQETQYF,TGTGCCAGCAGCTTTCTTCTACAGGGGACCCAAGAGACCCAGTACTTC
TRBJ1-4,-,TRBV30,few,CAWSVQQTNEKLFF,TGTGCCTGGAGTGTACAGCAAACTAATGAAAAACTGTTTTTT
TRBJ1-6,TRBD1,TRBV4-3,-,CASSQEVTGGSPLHF,TGCGCCAGCAGCCAAGAGGTAACAGGGGGTTCACCCCTCCACTTT
TRBJ1-2,-,TRBV27,-,CASRTTGYYGYTF,TGTGCCAGCAGAACCACAGGGTACTATGGCTACACCTTC
TRBJ2-4,-,TRBV3-1/TRBV3-2,-,CASSQVQPRGIQYF,TGTGCCAGCAGCCAAGTCCAGCCCCGAGGCATTCAGTACTTC
TRBJ1-1,TRBD1,TRBV30,-,CAWRVPGQGSEAFF,TGTGCCTGGAGGGTACCGGGACAGGGCTCTGAAGCTTTCTTT
TRBJ2-7,TRBD2,TRBV7-2,-,CASSLLAGPYEQYF,TGTGCCAGCAGCTTACTAGCGGGGCCCTACGAGCAGTACTTC